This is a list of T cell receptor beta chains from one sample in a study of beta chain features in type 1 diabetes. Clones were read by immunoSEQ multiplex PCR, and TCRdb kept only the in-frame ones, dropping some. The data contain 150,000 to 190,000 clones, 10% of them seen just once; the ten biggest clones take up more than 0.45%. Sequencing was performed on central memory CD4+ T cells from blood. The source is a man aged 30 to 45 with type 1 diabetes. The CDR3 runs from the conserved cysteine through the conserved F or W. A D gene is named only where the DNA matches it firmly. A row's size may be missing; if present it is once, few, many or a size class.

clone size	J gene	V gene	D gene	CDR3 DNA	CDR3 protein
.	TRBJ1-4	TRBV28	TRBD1	TGTGCCAGCACCTCCGGGACAGCAAATGAAAAACTGTTTTTT	CASTSGTANEKLFF
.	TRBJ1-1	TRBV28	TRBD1	TGTGCCAGCAGTCCACCTCGGACAGGATCGAACACTGAAGCTTTCTTT	CASSPPRTGSNTEAFF
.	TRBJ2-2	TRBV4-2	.	TGTGCCAGCAGCCCGCGTATCGGAGTCACCGGGGAGCTGTTTTTT	CASSPRIGVTGELFF
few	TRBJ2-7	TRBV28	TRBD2	TGTGCCAGCATGGGCGGGAGCCAGTCCGAGCAGTACTTC	CASMGGSQSEQYF
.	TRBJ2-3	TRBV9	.	TGTGCCAGCAGCGTACTTCCGGGAGAAGATACGCAGTATTTT	CASSVLPGEDTQYF
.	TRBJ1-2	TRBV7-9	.	TGTGCCAGCAGCTTTGACACCAACTATGGCTACACCTTC	CASSFDTNYGYTF
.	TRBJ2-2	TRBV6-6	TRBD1	TGTGCCAGCAGTTATCCCGGGACAGTGAACACCGGGGAGCTGTTTTTT	CASSYPGTVNTGELFF
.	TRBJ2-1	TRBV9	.	TGTGCCAGCAGCGTAGCGGGTTCTCGGGGTATTGAGCAGTTCTTC	CASSVAGSRGIEQFF
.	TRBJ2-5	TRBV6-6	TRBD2	TGTGCCAGCAGATCCACAGCGGGAGTTCAAGAGACCCAGTACTTC	CASRSTAGVQETQYF
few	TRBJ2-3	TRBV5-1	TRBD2	TGCGCCAGCAGCCTGGTTAGCGGGGTTAGCACAGATACGCAGTATTTT	CASSLVSGVSTDTQYF
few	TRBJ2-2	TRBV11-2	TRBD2	TGTGCCAGCAGCTTTAGAATCGGACTAGCAGAGAACACCGGGGAGCTGTTTTTT	CASSFRIGLAENTGELFF